This note documents a single T cell receptor beta chain sequence. Libraries were prepared by immunoSEQ multiplex PCR; TCRdb keeps only in-frame clonotypes and omits some of them. The sample carries roughly 35,000 clones, over 75% recorded once. This CDR3 region has 15 residues. V shed 3 bases and J shed 4 bases, with 15 bases lying between them. Germline lookup yields CDR1 SGHTA and CDR2 FQGNSA. This sample stems from a study of T cell changes during pregnancy in multiple sclerosis. The chain links TRBV7-2 to TRBJ1-2; possibly TRBD1 for D (5 bases). This sample comprised CD4+ T cells from peripheral blood mononuclear cells, obtained before pregnancy. The sequence derives from a female donor with multiple sclerosis, enrolled in a pregnancy study. CDR3 coding DNA: TGTGCCAGCAGCTTCCCGGGGGGAAACTCCTATGGCTACACCTTC. Translated, it gives CASSFPGGNSYGYTF.